Following are 19 T cell receptor beta chains from one sample sequenced in a study of cytomegalovirus exposure and HLA in healthy donors. Primers: 60 Vbeta forward and 13 Jbeta reverse. The assay was immunoSEQ multiplex PCR, and TCRdb's table has in-frame clones only and misses some. This table holds 150,000 or so clones, about two thirds found once. Sequencing used PBMCs. Source of these receptors: a man aged 25 to 40 in good health and CMV-seropositive.

This chain links TRBV19 with TRBJ2-7; possibly TRBD2 for D (6 bases). This CDR3 region has 15 residues. V shed 5 bases and J shed 3 bases, with 17 bases lying between them. In germline, CDR1 is LNHDA, CDR2 SQIVND (reference sequence). CDR3 DNA: TGTGCCAGTAGTGGAGCCGGGGGACCGAGCTACGAGCAGTACTTC. It translates to CASSGAGGPSYEQYF.

The CDR3 DNA sequence: TGTGCCAGCAGCTGGGGACGGGAGTGGGCCGGGGAGCTGTTTTTT. Protein product: CASSWGREWAGELFF. The J gene is TRBJ2-2, the V gene TRBV7-8, with a weak D call TRBD2 (6 bases). This CDR3 has 15 amino acids. CDR1 and CDR2 from the germline V gene are SGHVS and FQNEAQ. V was pared by 4 bases and J by 6 bases, with 15 bases between.

This chain joins TRBV7-9 and TRBJ1-1; 7 bases are a match to TRBD1. V was clipped by 5 bases and J by 7 bases; unmatched bases: 13. Germline lookup yields CDR1 SEHNR and CDR2 FQNEAQ (reference sequence). The CDR3 covers 15 residues. The CDR3 is CASSDQTGELNEAFF. The CDR3, as DNA: TGTGCCAGCAGCGACCAAACAGGGGAACTGAATGAAGCTTTCTTT.

The chain combines TRBV5-1 with TRBJ2-7, with 7 bases fitting TRBD2. The CDR3 covers 13 residues. Germline CDR1 reads SGHRS; CDR2 reads YFSETQ. The ends lost 5 bases at V and 6 bases at J; junction bases unmatched: 8. The CDR3 coding sequence is TGCGCCAGCAGTCTCCTAGCGGTCTCCGAGCAGTACTTC. This codes for CASSLLAVSEQYF.

The genes are TRBV5-1 and TRBJ2-5; 15 bases align to TRBD2. This CDR3 comprises 16 residues. The trim removed 4 bases at V and 5 bases at J, leaving 6 bases unmatched. Germline lookup yields CDR1 SGHRS and CDR2 YFSETQ. The CDR3 nucleotides are TGCGCCAGCAGCGAAGGGACTAGCGGGAGGTGGGAGACCCAGTACTTC. It codes for CASSEGTSGRWETQYF.

The gene calls are TRBV7-6 and TRBJ2-6; a possible D gene is TRBD1 (6 bases). V shed 6 bases and J shed 2 bases, with 8 bases lying between them. Germline CDR1 reads SGHVS; CDR2 reads FNYEAQ. CDR3 length: 14 amino acids. The CDR3: CASRSGAGANVLTF. The CDR3 bases are TGTGCCAGCAGATCAGGGGCTGGGGCCAACGTCCTGACTTTC.

This clone was picked up a small number of times. The chain uses TRBV10-3 and TRBJ1-3; possibly TRBD1 for D (5 bases). The CDR3 has 14 amino acids. Germline CDR1 reads ENHRY; CDR2 reads SYGVKD. V was cut by 2 bases and J by 0 bases, with 5 bases left in between. The CDR3 nucleotides are TGTGCCATCAGTGAGGGACACTCTGGAAACACCATATATTTT. Its translation is CAISEGHSGNTIYF.

The genes are TRBV18 and TRBJ2-2; 8 positions match TRBD2. This CDR3 has 17 amino acids. Germline V gene sequence: CDR1 KGHSH, CDR2 LQKENI. Germline trimming cut 4 bases from V and 1 base from J; bases unmatched to any gene: 8. In DNA form, the CDR3 reads TGTGCCAGCTCACTAGTCATCCTAGCGGGGAACACCGGGGAGCTGTTTTTT. Amino acid sequence: CASSLVILAGNTGELFF.

With respect to this clone: This sample also contains other DNA sequences that code for the same CDR3. V gene TRBV5-4 combines with J gene TRBJ2-3; 8 nucleotides align to TRBD2. CDR1 is SGHNT and CDR2 is YYREEE in the germline V gene (reference sequence). The CDR3 covers 14 residues. V shed 3 bases and J 6 bases; nucleotides not matched to a gene: 6. The CDR3 loop reads CASSSAPGGDTQYF. The CDR3 DNA sequence: TGTGCCAGCAGCTCGGCTCCGGGAGGGGATACGCAGTATTTT.

This chain uses TRBV4-2 with TRBJ1-2; the match to TRBD1 covers 7 bases. Germline V lookup: CDR1 LGHNA, CDR2 YNFKEQ. V was pared by 4 bases and J by 3 bases, with 8 bases of the junction left unmatched. CDR3 length: 15 amino acids. Written as DNA, the CDR3 is TGTGCCAGCAGCCGATATCACGGGACAGACTATGGCTACACCTTC. The encoded protein is CASSRYHGTDYGYTF.

With respect to this clone: Other DNA sequences in the same sample also yield this CDR3. This chain joins TRBV6-5 and TRBJ2-7, with 10 bases aligning to TRBD2. The CDR3 length is 15 residues. Germline assignment: CDR1 MNHEY and CDR2 SVGAGI. Trimming at V came to 0 bases and at J to 1 base, leaving 0 bases not matched to a gene. This CDR3 is CASSYSLAGSYEQYF. CDR3 nucleotides: TGTGCCAGCAGTTACTCACTAGCGGGGTCCTACGAGCAGTACTTC.

The CDR3 region is CASSQDFDRVIGYTF. The CDR3 nucleotides are TGTGCCAGCAGCCAAGATTTTGACAGGGTAATTGGCTACACCTTC. The chain couples TRBV6-5 to TRBJ1-2, with TRBD1 matching 7 bases. Germline V gene data show CDR1 as MNHEY and CDR2 as SVGAGI. This CDR3 spans 15 amino acids. V shed 6 bases and J 7 bases; nucleotides not matched to a gene: 14.

This chain joins TRBV5-1 and TRBJ1-4; D not resolved. The CDR3 contains 15 residues. The germline gives CDR1 SGHRS, CDR2 YFSETQ. Trimming left V 0 bases short and J 3 bases short, with 9 bases between. CDR3 nucleotide sequence: TGCGCCAGCAGCTTGGACAGAGGGCCTAATGAAAAACTGTTTTTT. Amino acids: CASSLDRGPNEKLFF.

The genes are TRBV6-5 and TRBJ1-2, with TRBD1 matching over 9 bases. J was trimmed by 6 bases and V by 5 bases; bases with no gene match: 7. The CDR3 has 14 residues. Germline-derived CDR1 and CDR2 are MNHEY and SVGAGI. CDR3 nucleotides: TGTGCCAGCAGTAACCGGGACAGGGATGATGGCTACACCTTC. It yields the protein CASSNRDRDDGYTF.

The CDR3 DNA reads as TGCGCCAGCAGCTTCGACGACTACTCCTACGAGCAGTACTTC. Translated, it gives CASSFDDYSYEQYF. J is TRBJ2-5 and V is TRBV5-1; a weak D match, TRBD2 (5 bases). The J call may be faulty, since TRBJ2-7 better matches the DNA end. The CDR3 has 14 amino acids. Germline values: CDR1 SGHRS, CDR2 YFSETQ.

Comments on this clone: Other DNA sequences from this sample encode an identical CDR3 as well. The chain couples TRBV7-6 to TRBJ1-1; D possibly corresponds to TRBD1 (5 bases). V was pared by 5 bases and J by 0 bases, with 10 bases between. Germline-derived CDR1 and CDR2 are SGHVS and FNYEAQ. The CDR3 is 14 residues long. The chain's CDR3 is CASSPGGMNTEAFF. DNA for the CDR3: TGTGCCAGCAGCCCCGGGGGGATGAACACTGAAGCTTTCTTT.

The chain uses TRBV28 and TRBJ2-1; no clear D gene. In germline, CDR1 is MDHEN, CDR2 SYDVKM. The CDR3 sequence is 15 residues long. Trimming pared 1 base from V and 0 bases from J, leaving 7 bases between. The CDR3 region has the DNA TGTGCCAGCAGTTTATCGCGGAGCTCCTACAATGAGCAGTTCTTC. It codes for CASSLSRSSYNEQFF.

This chain links TRBV28 with TRBJ1-4; 10 bases line up with TRBD1. This CDR3 spans 14 amino acids. The trim removed 5 bases at V and 5 bases at J, leaving 2 bases unmatched. The germline CDR1 and CDR2 sequences are MDHEN and SYDVKM. CDR3 nucleotides: TGTGCCAGCAGTAGGGGACAGGGGAATGAAAAACTGTTTTTT. Protein sequence: CASSRGQGNEKLFF.

This sequence joins TRBV9 and TRBJ2-4; D perhaps matches TRBD2 (5 bases). This CDR3 region has 14 residues. Germline-derived CDR1 and CDR2 are SGDLS and YYNGEE. Trimming shortened V by 0 bases and J by 6 bases, and 10 bases separated the two germline ends. CDR3 in DNA: TGTGCCAGCAGCGTAGATAACGGGGTAAACATTCAGTACTTC. Translated, it gives CASSVDNGVNIQYF. The full variable domain, rest sourced from reference TRBV9 and TRBJ2-4, is DSGVTQTPKHLITATGQRVTLRCSPRSGDLSVYWYQQSLDQGLQFLIQYYNGEERAKGNILERFSAQQFPDLHSELNLSSLELGDSALYFCASSVDNGVNIQYFGAGTRLSVL.